The clone carrying this TCR beta chain is classed as medium-sized. Separate cDNA molecules received unique molecular identifiers, which the library attached to them. TCRdb reanalysed the RACE reads using MiXCR and keeps one entry per CDR3 protein. This table holds 25,000 to 35,000 distinct CDR3 sequences, about 7.2% found once. Deletions cut 1 base from V and 2 bases from J, with 3 bases between. This CDR3 comprises 11 residues. CDR1 DFQATT and CDR2 SNEGSKA come from the germline V gene (reference sequence). The sample originates from a study of human T cells and chemical hapten exposure. Time point indicated: healthy volunteer bleed at 2 weeks. Total RNA was isolated from whole blood that had not been fractionated.

Sequencing used whole blood. This chain joins TRBV20-1 and TRBJ2-7; D unclear. The clonotype originates from a human donor in good health. Some clones in this sample may be carry-over from other donors' samples. CDR3 sequence (DNA): TGCAGTGCTAGAGTTCCCTACGAGCAGTACTTC. Its protein is CSARVPYEQYF.